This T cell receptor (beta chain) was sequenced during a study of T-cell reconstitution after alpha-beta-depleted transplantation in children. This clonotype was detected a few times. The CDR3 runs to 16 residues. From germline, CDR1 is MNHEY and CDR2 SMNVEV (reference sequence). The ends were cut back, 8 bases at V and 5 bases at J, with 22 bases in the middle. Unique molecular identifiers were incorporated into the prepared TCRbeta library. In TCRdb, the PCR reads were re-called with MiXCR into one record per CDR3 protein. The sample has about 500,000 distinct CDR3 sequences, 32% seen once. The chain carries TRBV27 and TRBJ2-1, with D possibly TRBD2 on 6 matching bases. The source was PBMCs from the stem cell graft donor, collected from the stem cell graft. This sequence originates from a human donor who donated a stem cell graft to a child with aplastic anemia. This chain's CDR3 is CASCRGFGYFDNEQFF. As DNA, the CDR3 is TGTGCCAGCTGCCGGGGGTTCGGGTACTTCGACAATGAGCAGTTCTTC.